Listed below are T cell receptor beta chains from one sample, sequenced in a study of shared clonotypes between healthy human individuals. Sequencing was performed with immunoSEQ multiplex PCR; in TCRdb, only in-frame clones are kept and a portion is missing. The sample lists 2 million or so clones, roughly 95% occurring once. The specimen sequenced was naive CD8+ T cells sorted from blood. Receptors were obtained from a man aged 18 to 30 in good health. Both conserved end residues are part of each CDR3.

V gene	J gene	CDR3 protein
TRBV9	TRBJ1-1	CASSVGVPNTEAFF
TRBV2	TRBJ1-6	CASSEAGEGVNSPLHF
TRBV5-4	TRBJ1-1	CASSLHTGTGGKAEAFF
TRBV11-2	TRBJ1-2	CASSIPGGTSGYTF
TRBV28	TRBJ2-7	CASSTSGQIYEQYF
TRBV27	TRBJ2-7	CASSLVAGDIYEQYF
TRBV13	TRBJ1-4	CASSFDNEKLFF
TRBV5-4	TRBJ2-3	CAIPRPDTDTQYF
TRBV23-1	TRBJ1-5	CASSPVRGRWQPQHF
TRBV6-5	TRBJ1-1	CASSRTGESEAFF
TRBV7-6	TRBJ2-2	CASSLAQDDGELFF
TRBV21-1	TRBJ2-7	CALYSYEQYF
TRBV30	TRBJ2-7	CAWAGASYEQYF
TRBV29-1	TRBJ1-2	CSVVRGGNYGYTF
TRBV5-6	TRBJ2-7	CASSLGQGLFEQYF
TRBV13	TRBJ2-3	CASSSRLAGDTQYF
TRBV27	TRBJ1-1	CASSYLGTHTEAFF
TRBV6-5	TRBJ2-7	CASSWGGLGEQYF
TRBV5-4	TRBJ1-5	CASRVNCQPQHF
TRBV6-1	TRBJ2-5	CASSESLLQGGQETQYF
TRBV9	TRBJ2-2	CASSDKHREPNTGELFF
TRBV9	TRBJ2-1	CASSLGTSAYNEQFF
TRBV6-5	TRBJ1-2	CASSYTGYGYTF
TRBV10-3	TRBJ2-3	CAISDPGLAGTLDTQYF
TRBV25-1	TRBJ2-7	CASSPWGDRGTYEQYF
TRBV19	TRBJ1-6	CASSIDQQGSSPLHF
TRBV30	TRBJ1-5	CAWSEGQQNQPQHF
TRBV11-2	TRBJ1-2	CASSLAMTGFYGYTF
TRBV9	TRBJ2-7	CASGLAGGPCSYEQYF
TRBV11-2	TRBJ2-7	CASSLRGNSYEQYF
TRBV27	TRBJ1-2	CASSLYAGGFEGYTF
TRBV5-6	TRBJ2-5	CASSLGLAGLQETQYF
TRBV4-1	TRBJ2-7	CASSQQGQGTYEQYF